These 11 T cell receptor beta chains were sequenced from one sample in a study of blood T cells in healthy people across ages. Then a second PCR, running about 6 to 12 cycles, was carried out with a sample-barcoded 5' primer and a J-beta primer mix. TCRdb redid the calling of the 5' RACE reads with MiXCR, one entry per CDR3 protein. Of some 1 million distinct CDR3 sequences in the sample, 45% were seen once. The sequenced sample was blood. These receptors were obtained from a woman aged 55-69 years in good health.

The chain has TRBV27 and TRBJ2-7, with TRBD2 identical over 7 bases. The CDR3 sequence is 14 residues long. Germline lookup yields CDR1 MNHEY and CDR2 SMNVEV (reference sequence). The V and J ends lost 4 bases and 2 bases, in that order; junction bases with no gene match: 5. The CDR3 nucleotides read TGTGCCAGCAGTTCGGACGGGGGGACCTACGAGCAGTACTTC. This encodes CASSSDGGTYEQYF.

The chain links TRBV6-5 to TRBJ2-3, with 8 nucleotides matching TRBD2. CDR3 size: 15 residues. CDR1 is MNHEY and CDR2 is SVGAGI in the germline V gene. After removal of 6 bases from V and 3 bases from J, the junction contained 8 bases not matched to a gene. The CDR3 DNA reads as TGTGCCAGCAGGATAAGCGGGAGCCCGACAGATACGCAGTATTTT. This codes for CASRISGSPTDTQYF.

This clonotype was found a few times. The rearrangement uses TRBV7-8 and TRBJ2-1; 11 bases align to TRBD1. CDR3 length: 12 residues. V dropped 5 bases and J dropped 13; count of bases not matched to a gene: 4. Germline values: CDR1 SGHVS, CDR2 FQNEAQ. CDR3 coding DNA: TGTGCCAGCAGCACAGGGACAGGGGGTCAGTTCTTC. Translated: CASSTGTGGQFF. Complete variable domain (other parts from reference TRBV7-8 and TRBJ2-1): GAGVSQSPRYKVAKRGQDVALRCDPISGHVSLFWYQQALGQGPEFLTYFQNEAQLDKSGLPSDRFFAERPEGSVSTLKIQRTQQEDSAVYLCASSTGTGGQFFGPGTRLTVL.

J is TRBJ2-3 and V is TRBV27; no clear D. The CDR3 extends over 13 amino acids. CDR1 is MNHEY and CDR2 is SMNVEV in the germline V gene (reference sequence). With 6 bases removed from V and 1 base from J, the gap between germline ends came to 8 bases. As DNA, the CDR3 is TGTGCCAGCAGCCCTTTTGGCACAGATACGCAGTATTTT. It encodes CASSPFGTDTQYF.

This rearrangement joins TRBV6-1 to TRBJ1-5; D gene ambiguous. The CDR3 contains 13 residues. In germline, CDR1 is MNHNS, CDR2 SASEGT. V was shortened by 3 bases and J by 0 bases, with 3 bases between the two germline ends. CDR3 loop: CASSDDSNQPQHF. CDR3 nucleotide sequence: TGTGCCAGCAGTGACGATAGCAATCAGCCCCAGCATTTT.

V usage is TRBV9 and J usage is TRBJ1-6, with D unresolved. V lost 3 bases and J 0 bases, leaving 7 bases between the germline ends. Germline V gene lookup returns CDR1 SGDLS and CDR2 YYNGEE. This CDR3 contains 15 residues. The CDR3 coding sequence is TGTGCCAGCAGCGAGCGGGACTCCTATAATTCACCCCTCCACTTT. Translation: CASSERDSYNSPLHF.

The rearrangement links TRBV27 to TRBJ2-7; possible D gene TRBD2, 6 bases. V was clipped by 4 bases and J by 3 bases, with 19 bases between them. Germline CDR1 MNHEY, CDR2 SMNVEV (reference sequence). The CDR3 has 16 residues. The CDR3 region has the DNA TGTGCCAGCAGTTCGAGCTCTAGGGCGCGGGGCTACGAGCAGTACTTC. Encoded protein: CASSSSSRARGYEQYF.

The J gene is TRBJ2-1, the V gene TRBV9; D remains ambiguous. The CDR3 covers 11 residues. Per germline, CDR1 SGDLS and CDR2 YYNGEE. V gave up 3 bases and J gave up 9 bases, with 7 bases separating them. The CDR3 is CASSGAGEQFF. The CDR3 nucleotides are TGTGCCAGCAGCGGGGCAGGTGAGCAGTTCTTC.

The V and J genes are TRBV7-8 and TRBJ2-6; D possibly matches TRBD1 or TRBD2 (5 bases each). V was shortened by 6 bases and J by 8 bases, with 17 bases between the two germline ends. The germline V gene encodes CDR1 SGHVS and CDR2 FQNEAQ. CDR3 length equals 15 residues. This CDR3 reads CASSPTGTSSNVLTF. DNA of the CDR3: TGTGCCAGCAGTCCCACCGGGACCTCGTCCAACGTCCTGACTTTC.

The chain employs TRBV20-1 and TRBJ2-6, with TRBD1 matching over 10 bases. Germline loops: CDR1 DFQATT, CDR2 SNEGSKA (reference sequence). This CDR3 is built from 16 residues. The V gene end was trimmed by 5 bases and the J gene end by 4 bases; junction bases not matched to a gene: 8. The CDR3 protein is CSAPDRGAGGANVLTF. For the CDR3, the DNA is TGCAGTGCTCCGGACAGGGGGGCGGGAGGGGCCAACGTCCTGACTTTC.

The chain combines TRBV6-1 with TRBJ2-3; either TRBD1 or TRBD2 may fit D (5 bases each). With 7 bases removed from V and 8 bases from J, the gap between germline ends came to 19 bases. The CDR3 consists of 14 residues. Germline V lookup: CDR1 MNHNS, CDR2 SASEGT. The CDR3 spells CASTQLRGTPTQYF. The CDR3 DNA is TGTGCCAGCACTCAACTCCGGGGCACCCCTACGCAGTATTTT.